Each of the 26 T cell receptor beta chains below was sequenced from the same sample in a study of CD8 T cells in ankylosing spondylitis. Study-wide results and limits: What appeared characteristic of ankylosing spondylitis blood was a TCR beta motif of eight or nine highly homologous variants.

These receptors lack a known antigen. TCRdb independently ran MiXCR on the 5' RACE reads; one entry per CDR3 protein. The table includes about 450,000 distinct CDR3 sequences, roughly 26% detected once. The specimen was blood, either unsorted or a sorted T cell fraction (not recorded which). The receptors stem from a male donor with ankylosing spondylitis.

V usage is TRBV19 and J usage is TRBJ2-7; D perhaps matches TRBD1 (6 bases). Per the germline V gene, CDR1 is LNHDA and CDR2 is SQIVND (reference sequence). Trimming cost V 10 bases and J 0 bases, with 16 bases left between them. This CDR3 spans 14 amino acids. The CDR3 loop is CAIRLPGHSYEQYV. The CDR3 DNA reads TGTGCCATCAGACTCCCGGGACACTCCTACGAGCAGTACGTC.

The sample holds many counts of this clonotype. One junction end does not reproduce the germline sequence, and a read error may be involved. In nucleotides, the CDR3 is TGTGCCAGCAGCTTGGGGCTAGCGGGAGGTTACAATGAGCAGTTCTTC. This encodes CASSLGLAGGYNEQFF. The rearrangement joins TRBV5-1 to TRBJ2-1; 11 positions agree with TRBD2. There are 16 residues in the CDR3. Looked up from germline, CDR1 is SGHRS and CDR2 is YFSETQ.

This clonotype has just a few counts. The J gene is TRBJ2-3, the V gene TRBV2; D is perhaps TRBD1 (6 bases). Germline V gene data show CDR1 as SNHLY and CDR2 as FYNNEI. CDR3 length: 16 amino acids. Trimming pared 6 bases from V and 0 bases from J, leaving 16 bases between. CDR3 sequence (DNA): TGTGCCAGCAGGGGTCGACAGGACTTTAGCACAGATACGCAGTATTTT. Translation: CASRGRQDFSTDTQYF. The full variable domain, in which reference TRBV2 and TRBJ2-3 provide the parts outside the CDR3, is EPEVTQTPSHQVTQMGQEVILRCVPISNHLYFYWYRQILGQKVEFLVSFYNNEISEKSEIFDDQFSVERPDGSNFTLKIRSTKLEDSAMYFCASRGRQDFSTDTQYFGPGTRLTVL.

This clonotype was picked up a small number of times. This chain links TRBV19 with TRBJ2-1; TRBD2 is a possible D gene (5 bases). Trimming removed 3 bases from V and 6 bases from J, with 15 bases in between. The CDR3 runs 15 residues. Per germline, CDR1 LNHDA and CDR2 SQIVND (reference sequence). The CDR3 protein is CASSIRDSGSNEQFF. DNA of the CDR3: TGTGCCAGTAGTATTAGAGATTCTGGGAGCAATGAGCAGTTCTTC.

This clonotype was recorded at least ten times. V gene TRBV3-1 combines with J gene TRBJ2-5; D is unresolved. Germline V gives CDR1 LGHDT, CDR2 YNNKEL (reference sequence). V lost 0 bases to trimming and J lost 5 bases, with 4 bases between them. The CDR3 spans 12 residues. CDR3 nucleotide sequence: TGTGCCAGCAGCCAAGATCTGGAGACCCAGTACTTC. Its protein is CASSQDLETQYF.

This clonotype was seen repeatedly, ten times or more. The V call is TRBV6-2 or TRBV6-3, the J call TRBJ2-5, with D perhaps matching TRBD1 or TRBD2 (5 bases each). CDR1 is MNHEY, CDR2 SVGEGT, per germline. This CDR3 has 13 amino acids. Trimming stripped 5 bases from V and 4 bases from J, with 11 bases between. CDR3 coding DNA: TGTGCCAGCAGTCAACTAGGGGCAGAGACCCAGTACTTC. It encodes CASSQLGAETQYF.

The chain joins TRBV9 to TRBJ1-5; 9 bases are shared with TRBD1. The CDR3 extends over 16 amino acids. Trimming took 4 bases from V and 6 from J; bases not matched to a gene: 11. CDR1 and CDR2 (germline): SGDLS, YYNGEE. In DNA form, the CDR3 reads TGTGCCAGCAGCCCGACAGGGGGGGCCTCCGGTCAGCCCCAGCATTTT. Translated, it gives CASSPTGGASGQPQHF.

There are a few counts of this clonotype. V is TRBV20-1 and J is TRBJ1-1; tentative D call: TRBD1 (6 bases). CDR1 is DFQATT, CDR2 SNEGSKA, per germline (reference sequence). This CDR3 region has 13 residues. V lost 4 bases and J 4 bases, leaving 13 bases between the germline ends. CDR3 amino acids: CSATGGASTEAFF. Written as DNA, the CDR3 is TGCAGTGCTACGGGGGGGGCGAGCACTGAAGCTTTCTTT.

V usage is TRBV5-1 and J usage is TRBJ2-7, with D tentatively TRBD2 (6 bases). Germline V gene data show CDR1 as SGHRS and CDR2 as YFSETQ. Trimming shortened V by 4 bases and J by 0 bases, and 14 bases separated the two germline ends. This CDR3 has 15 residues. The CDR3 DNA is TGCGCCAGCAGCCTGGACGGGGGAAGCTCCTACGAGCAGTACGTC. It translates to CASSLDGGSSYEQYV.

CDR3 coding DNA: TGTGCCACCAGTGGAGAGGGGTCTCAGCCCCAGCATTTT. The encoded protein is CATSGEGSQPQHF. V gene TRBV24-1 combines with J gene TRBJ1-5, with a tentative D call TRBD1 (5 bases). Trimming took 5 bases from V and 6 from J, leaving 10 bases between them. From germline, CDR1 is KGHDR and CDR2 SFDVKD. CDR3 length equals 13 residues.

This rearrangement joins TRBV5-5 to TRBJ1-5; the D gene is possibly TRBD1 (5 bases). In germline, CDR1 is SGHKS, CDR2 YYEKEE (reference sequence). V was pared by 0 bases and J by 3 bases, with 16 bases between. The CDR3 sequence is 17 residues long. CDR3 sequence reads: CASSLANWGRPNQPQHF. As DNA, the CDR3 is TGTGCCAGCAGCTTGGCCAATTGGGGCAGACCCAATCAGCCCCAGCATTTT.

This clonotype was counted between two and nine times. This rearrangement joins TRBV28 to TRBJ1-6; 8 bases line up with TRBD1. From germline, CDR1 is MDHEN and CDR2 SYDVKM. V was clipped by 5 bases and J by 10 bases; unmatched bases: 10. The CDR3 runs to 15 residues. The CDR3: CASSLLQGVISPLHF. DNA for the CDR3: TGTGCCAGCAGTCTCCTACAGGGGGTAATATCACCCCTCCACTTT.

CDR3 sequence reads: CASSQGLPAYNEQFF. The CDR3 DNA reads as TGTGCCAGCAGCCAGGGACTTCCTGCCTACAATGAGCAGTTCTTC. This chain connects TRBV7-8 to TRBJ2-1; tentatively, D is TRBD2 (6 bases). Germline V gene lookup returns CDR1 SGHVS and CDR2 FQNEAQ. This CDR3 has 15 residues. V lost 5 bases to trimming and J lost 2 bases, with 13 bases between them. The variable domain in full, with the rest retrieved from reference TRBV7-8 and TRBJ2-1, is GAGVSQSPRYKVAKRGQDVALRCDPISGHVSLFWYQQALGQGPEFLTYFQNEAQLDKSGLPSDRFFAERPEGSVSTLKIQRTQQEDSAVYLCASSQGLPAYNEQFFGPGTRLTVL.

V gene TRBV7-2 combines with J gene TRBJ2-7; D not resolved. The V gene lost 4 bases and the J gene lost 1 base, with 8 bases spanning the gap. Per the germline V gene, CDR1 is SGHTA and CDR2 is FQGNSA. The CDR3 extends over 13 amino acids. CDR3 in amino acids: CASSSHPSYEQYV. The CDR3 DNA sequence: TGTGCCAGCAGCTCGCATCCTTCCTACGAGCAGTACGTC.

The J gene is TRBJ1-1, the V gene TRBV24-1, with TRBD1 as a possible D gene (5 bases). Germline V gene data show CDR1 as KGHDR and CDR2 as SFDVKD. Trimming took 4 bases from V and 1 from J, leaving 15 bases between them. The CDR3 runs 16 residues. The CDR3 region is CATSDPPGARNTEAFF. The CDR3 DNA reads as TGTGCCACCAGTGACCCTCCCGGGGCGAGGAACACTGAAGCTTTCTTT.

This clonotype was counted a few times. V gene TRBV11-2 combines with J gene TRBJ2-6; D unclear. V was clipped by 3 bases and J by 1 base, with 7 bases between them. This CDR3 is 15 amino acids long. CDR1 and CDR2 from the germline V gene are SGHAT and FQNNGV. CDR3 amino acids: CASSFTVSGANVLTF. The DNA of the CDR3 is TGTGCCAGCAGCTTTACCGTTTCTGGGGCCAACGTCCTGACTTTC.

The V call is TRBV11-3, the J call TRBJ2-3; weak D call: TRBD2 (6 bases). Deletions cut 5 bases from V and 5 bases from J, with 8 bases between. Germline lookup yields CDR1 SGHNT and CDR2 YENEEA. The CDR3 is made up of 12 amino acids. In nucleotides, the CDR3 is TGTGCCAGCAGCCGTAGCGGAGATACGCAGTATTTT. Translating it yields CASSRSGDTQYF.

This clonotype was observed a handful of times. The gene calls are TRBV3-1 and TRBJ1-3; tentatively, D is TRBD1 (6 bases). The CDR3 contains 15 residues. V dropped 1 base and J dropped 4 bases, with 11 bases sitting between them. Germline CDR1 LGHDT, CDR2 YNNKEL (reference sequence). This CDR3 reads CASSQVAGDGNTIYF. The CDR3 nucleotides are TGTGCCAGCAGCCAAGTGGCAGGGGACGGAAACACCATATATTTT.

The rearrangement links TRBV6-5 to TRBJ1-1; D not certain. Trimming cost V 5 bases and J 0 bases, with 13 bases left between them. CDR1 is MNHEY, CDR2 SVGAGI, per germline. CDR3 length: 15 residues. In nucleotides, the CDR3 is TGTGCCAGCAGTCACTTCAGACACCTGAACACTGAAGCTTTCTTT. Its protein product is CASSHFRHLNTEAFF.

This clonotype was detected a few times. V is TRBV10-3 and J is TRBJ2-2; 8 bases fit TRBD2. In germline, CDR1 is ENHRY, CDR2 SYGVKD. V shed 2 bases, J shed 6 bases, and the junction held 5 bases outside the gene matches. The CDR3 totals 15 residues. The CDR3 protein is CAISEPGLVSGELFF. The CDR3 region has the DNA TGTGCCATCAGTGAGCCGGGACTAGTTTCCGGGGAGCTGTTTTTT.

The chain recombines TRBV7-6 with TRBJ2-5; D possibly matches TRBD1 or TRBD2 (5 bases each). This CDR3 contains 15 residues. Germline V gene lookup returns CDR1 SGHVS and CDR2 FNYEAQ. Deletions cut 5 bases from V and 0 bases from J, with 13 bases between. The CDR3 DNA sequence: TGTGCCAGCAGCCCTATGGGGGAGTACCAAGAGACCCAGTACTTC. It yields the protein CASSPMGEYQETQYF.

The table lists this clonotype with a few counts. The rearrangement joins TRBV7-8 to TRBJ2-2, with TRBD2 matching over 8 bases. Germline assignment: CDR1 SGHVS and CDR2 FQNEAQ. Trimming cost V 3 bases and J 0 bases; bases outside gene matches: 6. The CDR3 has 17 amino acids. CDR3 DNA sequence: TGTGCCAGCAGCTTTAGCCGGACTAGCTCGAACACCGGGGAGCTGTTTTTT. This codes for CASSFSRTSSNTGELFF. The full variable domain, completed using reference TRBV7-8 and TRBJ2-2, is GAGVSQSPRYKVAKRGQDVALRCDPISGHVSLFWYQQALGQGPEFLTYFQNEAQLDKSGLPSDRFFAERPEGSVSTLKIQRTQQEDSAVYLCASSFSRTSSNTGELFFGEGSRLTVL.

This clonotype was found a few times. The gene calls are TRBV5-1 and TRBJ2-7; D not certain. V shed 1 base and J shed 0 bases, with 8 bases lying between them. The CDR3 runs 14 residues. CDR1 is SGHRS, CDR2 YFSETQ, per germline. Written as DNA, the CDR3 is TGCGCCAGCAGCTTGTCCCCTCGCTCCTACGAGCAGTACTTC. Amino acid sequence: CASSLSPRSYEQYF.

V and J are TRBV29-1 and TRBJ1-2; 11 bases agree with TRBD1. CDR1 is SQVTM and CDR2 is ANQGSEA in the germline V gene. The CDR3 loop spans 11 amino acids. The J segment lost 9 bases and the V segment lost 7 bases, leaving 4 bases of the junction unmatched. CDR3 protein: CSGGQGESYTF. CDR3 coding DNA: TGCAGCGGGGGACAGGGGGAGAGCTACACCTTC. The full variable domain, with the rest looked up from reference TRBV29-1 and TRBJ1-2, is SAVISQKPSRDICQRGTSLTIQCQVDSQVTMMFWYRQQPGQSLTLIATANQGSEATYESGFVIDKFPISRPNLTFSTLTVSNMSPEDSSIYLCSGGQGESYTFGSGTRLTVV.

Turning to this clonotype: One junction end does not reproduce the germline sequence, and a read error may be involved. The CDR3 DNA follows: TGTGCCACCAGCAGAGATGAGGCTAGCGGGAGGGGCACAGGTACGCAGTATTTT. Translation gives CATSRDEASGRGTGTQYF. The V and J genes are TRBV15 and TRBJ2-3, with 12 bases fitting TRBD2. Germline V gene sequence: CDR1 LNHNV, CDR2 YYDKDF (reference sequence). This CDR3 is 18 amino acids long.

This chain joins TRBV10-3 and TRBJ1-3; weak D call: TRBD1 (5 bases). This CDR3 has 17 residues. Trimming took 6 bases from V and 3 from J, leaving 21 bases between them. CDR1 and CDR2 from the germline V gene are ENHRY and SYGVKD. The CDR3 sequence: CAIRSNRSTSVGNTIYF. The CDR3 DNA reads TGTGCCATCAGATCCAACAGGTCTACTAGTGTTGGAAACACCATATATTTT.